Presented here are 9 T cell receptor beta chains from one specimen sequenced in a study of Tregs in tolerant kidney transplant recipients. Profiled with immunoSEQ multiplex PCR; TCRdb holds only in-frame clones, not every one. This sample contains 4,500 to 5,500 clones. The nonmyeloablative bone marrow transplants came from related graft donors, with transient mixed chimerism. The starting material was CD4+ T cells from blood (PBMCs), obtained roughly 15 months after the transplant. Receptor source: a human patient who received a combined kidney and bone marrow transplant. Some T cells may be provided by the graft donor.

Comments on this clone: Read sequence stops 3 residues before the CDR3 end, and the germline J gene provides the missing end. This chain joins TRBV20-1 and TRBJ2-7; 11 nucleotides align to TRBD1. This CDR3 spans 13 amino acids. CDR1 and CDR2 (germline): DFQATT, SNEGSKA (reference sequence). The J segment lost 3 bases and the V segment lost 5 bases, leaving 3 bases of the junction unmatched. CDR3: CSAGTGGGYEQYF. CDR3 DNA (partial): TGCAGTGCTGGGACAGGGGGAGGCTACGAG.

By frequency, this clone is medium-sized. The DNA ends 3 residues before the CDR3 does, and the rest of the CDR3 is filled in from the germline J gene. The chain has TRBV5-6 and TRBJ2-3; D gene ambiguous. The length of the CDR3 is 12 residues. With 2 bases removed from V and 8 bases from J, the gap between germline ends came to 9 bases. Germline V CDR1 and CDR2: SGHDT, YYEEEE. CDR3 residues: CASSLSGRTQYF. CDR3 DNA, as far as it was read: TGTGCCAGCAGCTTATCAGGTCGTACG.

Comments on this clone: The read terminates 3 residues before the CDR3 end, so the remaining end is supplied by the germline J gene. The V and J genes are TRBV5-1 and TRBJ2-5; D possibly corresponds to TRBD2 (5 bases). Per the germline V gene, CDR1 is SGHRS and CDR2 is YFSETQ. The CDR3 contains 13 residues. The V gene lost 6 bases and the J gene lost 4 bases, with 13 bases spanning the gap. Partial CDR3 DNA: TGCGCCAGCACCCTTACTGAGGGAGAGACC. Translation gives CASTLTEGET. The full CDR3 reads CASTLTEGETQYF.

As concerns this clone: The read stops 3 residues short of the end of the CDR3; the missing end is completed from the germline J gene. The chain carries TRBV10-1 and TRBJ2-5; possibly TRBD2 for D (7 bases). Trimming left V 5 bases short and J 6 bases short, with 16 bases between. Germline V gene sequence: CDR1 WNHNN, CDR2 SYGVQD (reference sequence). This CDR3 region has 14 residues. The CDR3 bases that were read are TGCGCCAGCAGTTCAGGACTAGGGGGGAAGACC. This gives the protein CASSSGLGGKT. The entire CDR3 protein reads CASSSGLGGKTQYF.

Of note for this clone: The read comes to an end 3 residues before the CDR3 does, leaving the germline J gene to fill in the end. This chain uses TRBV7-9 with TRBJ1-2; 8 bases are shared with TRBD1. The CDR3 sequence is 14 residues long. The junction had 4 bases not matched to a gene; V was cut back by 0 bases and J by 7 bases. The germline gives CDR1 SEHNR, CDR2 FQNEAQ (reference sequence). The CDR3 loop reads CASSLAGQGGGYTF. CDR3 DNA (partial): TGTGCCAGCAGCTTAGCCGGACAGGGTGGTGGC. The whole variable domain, filled in from reference TRBV7-9 and TRBJ1-2, reads DTGVSQNPRHKITKRGQNVTFRCDPISEHNRLYWYRQTLGQGPEFLTYFQNEAQLEKSRLLSDRFSAERPKGSFSTLEIQRTEQGDSAMYLCASSLAGQGGGYTFGSGTRLTVV.

With regard to this clone: The read ends 3 residues early relative to the CDR3; the germline J gene fills the gap. The rearrangement uses TRBV5-4 and TRBJ1-4; 7 bases fit TRBD1. The CDR3 totals 14 residues. With 4 bases clipped from V and 8 bases from J, the junction kept 8 bases outside the gene matches. Per the germline V gene, CDR1 is SGHNT and CDR2 is YYREEE (reference sequence). The CDR3: CASSADRAGEKLFF. The covered CDR3 bases are TGTGCCAGCAGCGCCGACAGGGCGGGGGAAAAA.

A note on this clone: The read comes to an end 3 residues before the CDR3 does, leaving the germline J gene to fill in the end. This rearrangement joins TRBV20-1 to TRBJ2-7; D perhaps matches TRBD2 (7 bases). This CDR3 has 15 residues. Looked up from germline, CDR1 is DFQATT and CDR2 is SNEGSKA (reference sequence). Trimming stripped 1 base from V and 3 bases from J, with 16 bases between. Partial CDR3 DNA: TGCAGTGCTAGAGGGAGGAGGGGGGGCCTCTACGAG. Translation gives CSARGRRGGLYE. In full, the CDR3 reads CSARGRRGGLYEQYF.

With respect to this clone: The read falls 3 residues short of the CDR3 end, and the missing part is taken from the germline J gene. This chain connects TRBV11-3 to TRBJ2-1, with D unclear. The CDR3 contains 15 residues. In germline, CDR1 is SGHNT, CDR2 YENEEA. V lost 2 bases, J lost 0 bases, and 8 bases lay in between. Partial CDR3 DNA: TGTGCCAGCAGCTTAACTAAGAGCTCCTACAATGAG. Protein: CASSLTKSSYNE. The full CDR3 protein is CASSLTKSSYNEQFF.

The DNA read from the CDR3 is TGCGCCAGCAGCACCTCAGGGTCCTCTGGAAACACC. This encodes CASSTSGSSGNT. The entire CDR3 protein reads CASSTSGSSGNTIYF. J is TRBJ1-3 and V is TRBV5-1; a possible D gene is TRBD1 (5 bases). Read coverage stops 3 residues before the CDR3 terminus; the germline J gene supplies the remainder. The V gene's germline CDR1 is SGHRS and CDR2 YFSETQ. V lost 4 bases to trimming and J lost 0 bases, with 11 bases between them. There are 15 residues in the CDR3.